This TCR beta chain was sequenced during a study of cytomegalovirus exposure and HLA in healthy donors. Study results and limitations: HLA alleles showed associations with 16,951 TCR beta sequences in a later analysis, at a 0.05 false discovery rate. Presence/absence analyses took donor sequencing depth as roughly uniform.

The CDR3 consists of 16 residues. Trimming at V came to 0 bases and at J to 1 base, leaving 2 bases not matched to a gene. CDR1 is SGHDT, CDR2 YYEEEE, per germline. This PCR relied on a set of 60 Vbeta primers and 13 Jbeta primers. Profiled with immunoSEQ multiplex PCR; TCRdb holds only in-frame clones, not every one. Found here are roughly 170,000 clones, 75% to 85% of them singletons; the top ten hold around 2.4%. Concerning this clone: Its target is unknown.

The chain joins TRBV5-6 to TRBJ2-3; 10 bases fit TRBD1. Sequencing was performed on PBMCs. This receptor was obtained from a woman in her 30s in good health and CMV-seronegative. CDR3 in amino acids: CASSLGDRGGTDTQYF. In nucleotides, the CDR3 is TGTGCCAGCAGCTTGGGGGACAGGGGTGGCACAGATACGCAGTATTTT.